These T cell receptor beta chains were read from a single sample in a study of blood T cell repertoires in COVID-19. Libraries were prepared by immunoSEQ multiplex PCR; TCRdb keeps only in-frame clonotypes and omits some of them. The profile shows about 270,000 clones, roughly 88% of them singletons. What was sequenced was PBMCs or T cells enriched from blood (not recorded which). The receptors derive from a woman in her 40s with acute COVID-19. CDR3s include the opening cysteine and the closing phenylalanine or tryptophan. The D gene is left open where the match is weak. A row's size may be missing; if present it is once, few, many or a size class.

v_call: TRBV9
clone_size: few
j_call: TRBJ2-1
d_call: NA
cdr3_aa: CASSPPGRFNEQFF
cdr3_nt: TGTGCCAGCAGCCCCCCGGGGAGGTTTAATGAGCAGTTCTTC

v_call: TRBV5-1
clone_size: NA
j_call: TRBJ2-5
d_call: TRBD2
cdr3_aa: CASSLRSPGTSGKSYQETQYF
cdr3_nt: TGCGCCAGCAGCCTCCGGAGTCCCGGGACTAGCGGGAAATCCTACCAAGAGACCCAGTACTTC

v_call: TRBV4-2
clone_size: NA
j_call: TRBJ2-7
d_call: TRBD2
cdr3_aa: CASSQASGGSSYEQYF
cdr3_nt: TGTGCCAGCAGCCAAGCATCGGGGGGATCCTCCTACGAGCAGTACTTC

v_call: TRBV12-3/TRBV12-4
clone_size: NA
j_call: TRBJ1-1
d_call: NA
cdr3_aa: CASTPDRGEAFF
cdr3_nt: TGTGCCAGCACCCCAGATCGGGGTGAAGCTTTCTTT

v_call: TRBV4-1
clone_size: NA
j_call: TRBJ1-5
d_call: NA
cdr3_aa: CASSQGTEIGNQPQHF
cdr3_nt: TGCGCCAGCAGCCAAGGGACAGAGATTGGCAATCAGCCCCAGCATTTT

v_call: TRBV2
clone_size: NA
j_call: TRBJ1-2
d_call: TRBD1
cdr3_aa: CASSVYSGTGHGYTF
cdr3_nt: TGTGCCAGCAGTGTTTATTCTGGGACAGGGCATGGCTACACCTTC

v_call: TRBV11-3
clone_size: NA
j_call: TRBJ2-2
d_call: TRBD1
cdr3_aa: CASSPGGQGANTGELFF
cdr3_nt: TGTGCCAGCAGCCCCGGGGGCCAGGGGGCTAACACCGGGGAGCTGTTTTTT

v_call: TRBV19
clone_size: NA
j_call: TRBJ2-2
d_call: NA
cdr3_aa: CASSVPGVGHTGELFF
cdr3_nt: TGTGCCAGTAGCGTTCCAGGGGTTGGACACACCGGGGAGCTGTTTTTT

v_call: TRBV12-3/TRBV12-4
clone_size: few
j_call: TRBJ1-2
d_call: NA
cdr3_aa: CASSLGHGYTF
cdr3_nt: TGTGCCAGCAGTTTAGGGCATGGCTACACCTTC

v_call: TRBV6-5
clone_size: few
j_call: TRBJ2-5
d_call: TRBD1
cdr3_aa: CASERGGAGEETQYF
cdr3_nt: TGTGCCAGCGAAAGAGGGGGCGCGGGTGAAGAGACCCAGTACTTC

v_call: TRBV13
clone_size: NA
j_call: TRBJ2-3
d_call: TRBD1
cdr3_aa: CASSLEGQSSTDTQYF
cdr3_nt: TGTGCCAGCAGCTTAGAGGGACAGTCTAGCACAGATACGCAGTATTTT

v_call: TRBV5-4
clone_size: NA
j_call: TRBJ1-2
d_call: TRBD1
cdr3_aa: CASSLLGQGGYGYTF
cdr3_nt: TGTGCCAGCAGCTTGCTGGGACAGGGCGGCTATGGCTACACCTTC

v_call: TRBV2
clone_size: NA
j_call: TRBJ1-6
d_call: NA
cdr3_aa: CASSGEAGFSPLHF
cdr3_nt: TGTGCCAGCAGTGGGGAAGCGGGTTTTTCACCCCTCCACTTT

v_call: TRBV27
clone_size: NA
j_call: TRBJ2-2
d_call: NA
cdr3_aa: CATLNSYYETGPGELFF
cdr3_nt: TGTGCCACCCTCAACAGCTATTACGAGACAGGTCCCGGGGAGCTGTTTTTT

v_call: TRBV2
clone_size: NA
j_call: TRBJ2-1
d_call: NA
cdr3_aa: CASMRGHEQFF
cdr3_nt: TGTGCCAGCATGCGGGGGCATGAGCAGTTCTTC

v_call: TRBV18
clone_size: NA
j_call: TRBJ2-3
d_call: TRBD1
cdr3_aa: CASSPGQGRDTQYF
cdr3_nt: TGTGCCAGCTCACCAGGACAGGGAAGGGATACGCAGTATTTT

v_call: TRBV6-5
clone_size: NA
j_call: TRBJ2-2
d_call: NA
cdr3_aa: CASRRDLGYTGELFF
cdr3_nt: TGTGCCAGCCGCCGGGACTTGGGGTACACCGGGGAGCTGTTTTTT

v_call: TRBV2
clone_size: NA
j_call: TRBJ1-3
d_call: NA
cdr3_aa: CASSDGILSGNTIYF
cdr3_nt: TGTGCCAGCAGTGACGGGATTCTCTCTGGAAACACCATATATTTT

v_call: TRBV7-8
clone_size: once
j_call: TRBJ1-1
d_call: NA
cdr3_aa: CASSLAGGGTEAFF
cdr3_nt: TGTGCCAGCAGCTTAGCGGGGGGGGGCACTGAAGCTTTCTTT

v_call: TRBV3-1/TRBV3-2
clone_size: once
j_call: TRBJ2-5
d_call: TRBD2
cdr3_aa: CASSPLAGGETQYF
cdr3_nt: TGTGCCAGCAGCCCTTTAGCGGGGGGAGAGACCCAGTACTTC

v_call: TRBV6-5
clone_size: NA
j_call: TRBJ1-1
d_call: TRBD1
cdr3_aa: CASSTGGSNTEAFF
cdr3_nt: TGTGCCAGCAGCACAGGGGGCTCGAACACTGAAGCTTTCTTT

v_call: TRBV7-3
clone_size: NA
j_call: TRBJ2-1
d_call: TRBD2
cdr3_aa: CASSGGLVSYNEQFF
cdr3_nt: TGTGCCAGCAGCGGCGGACTAGTTTCCTACAATGAGCAGTTCTTC

v_call: TRBV3-1/TRBV3-2
clone_size: NA
j_call: TRBJ1-2
d_call: TRBD1
cdr3_aa: CASSQAGGQAPYSNYGYTF
cdr3_nt: TGTGCCAGCAGCCAAGCCGGGGGACAGGCCCCATATTCTAACTATGGCTACACCTTC

v_call: TRBV20-1
clone_size: NA
j_call: TRBJ2-3
d_call: NA
cdr3_aa: CSARSYDTQYF
cdr3_nt: TGCAGTGCCAGGTCTTACGATACGCAGTATTTT

v_call: TRBV6-6
clone_size: NA
j_call: TRBJ2-1
d_call: TRBD2
cdr3_aa: CASSPGGLAGSRTQFF
cdr3_nt: TGTGCCAGCAGCCCCGGGGGACTAGCGGGATCGAGGACGCAGTTCTTC

v_call: TRBV7-6
clone_size: NA
j_call: TRBJ2-3
d_call: NA
cdr3_aa: CASSLQQAPGTDTQYF
cdr3_nt: TGTGCCAGCAGCCTACAACAGGCCCCGGGCACAGATACGCAGTATTTT

v_call: TRBV30
clone_size: NA
j_call: TRBJ2-5
d_call: NA
cdr3_aa: CAWSVLPSLRFWGQETQYF
cdr3_nt: TGTGCCTGGAGTGTACTTCCTAGCCTTAGGTTTTGGGGACAAGAGACCCAGTACTTC

v_call: TRBV2
clone_size: NA
j_call: TRBJ2-5
d_call: TRBD2
cdr3_aa: CASRAGLAGGQYQETQYF
cdr3_nt: TGTGCCAGCAGGGCCGGACTAGCGGGGGGGCAGTACCAAGAGACCCAGTACTTC

v_call: TRBV4-2
clone_size: NA
j_call: TRBJ1-1
d_call: NA
cdr3_aa: CASSQLTGNTEAFF
cdr3_nt: TGTGCCAGCAGCCAACTCACCGGGAACACTGAAGCTTTCTTT

v_call: TRBV6-5
clone_size: NA
j_call: TRBJ2-5
d_call: NA
cdr3_aa: CASRTPGSLTQYF
cdr3_nt: TGTGCCAGCAGAACTCCGGGGAGTCTGACCCAGTACTTC

v_call: TRBV6-2/TRBV6-3
clone_size: once
j_call: TRBJ2-7
d_call: NA
cdr3_aa: CASSHQDIYRANEQYF
cdr3_nt: TGTGCCAGCAGTCATCAGGACATCTATCGGGCCAACGAGCAGTACTTC

v_call: TRBV24-1
clone_size: NA
j_call: TRBJ2-3
d_call: TRBD2
cdr3_aa: CATSVAGGTDTQYF
cdr3_nt: TGTGCCACCAGTGTGGCGGGGGGCACAGATACGCAGTATTTT

v_call: TRBV28
clone_size: NA
j_call: TRBJ2-4
d_call: NA
cdr3_aa: CASSPTGYAKNIQYF
cdr3_nt: TGTGCCAGCAGTCCAACAGGGTATGCCAAAAACATTCAGTACTTC

v_call: TRBV18
clone_size: NA
j_call: TRBJ1-5
d_call: TRBD1
cdr3_aa: CASSPDRGHQPQHF
cdr3_nt: TGTGCCAGCTCCCCTGACAGGGGGCATCAGCCCCAGCATTTT

v_call: TRBV7-6
clone_size: NA
j_call: TRBJ1-6
d_call: NA
cdr3_aa: CASSLAGRERDSPLHF
cdr3_nt: TGTGCCAGCAGCTTAGCGGGCAGGGAAAGGGATTCACCCCTCCACTTT

v_call: TRBV12-2
clone_size: NA
j_call: TRBJ1-2
d_call: NA
cdr3_aa: CASRLDPLRYGYTF
cdr3_nt: TGTGCAAGTCGCTTAGATCCGTTGCGCTATGGCTACACCTTC

v_call: TRBV30
clone_size: NA
j_call: TRBJ1-2
d_call: NA
cdr3_aa: CAWGRDRGGYTF
cdr3_nt: TGTGCCTGGGGCAGGGATAGGGGTGGCTACACCTTC

v_call: TRBV29-1
clone_size: NA
j_call: TRBJ1-6
d_call: TRBD1
cdr3_aa: CSVITGANSPLHF
cdr3_nt: TGCAGCGTTATTACAGGGGCTAATTCACCCCTCCACTTT

v_call: TRBV7-8
clone_size: once
j_call: TRBJ1-6
d_call: NA
cdr3_aa: CASSLGHATSSYNSPLHF
cdr3_nt: TGTGCCAGCAGCTTAGGGCACGCCACTAGCTCCTATAATTCACCCCTCCACTTT

v_call: TRBV28
clone_size: NA
j_call: TRBJ1-3
d_call: NA
cdr3_aa: CASTDPPGSGNTIYF
cdr3_nt: TGTGCCAGCACTGACCCCCCAGGGTCAGGAAACACCATATATTTT

v_call: TRBV10-3
clone_size: NA
j_call: TRBJ1-1
d_call: NA
cdr3_aa: CAISGTVDTEAFF
cdr3_nt: TGTGCCATCAGTGGAACGGTAGACACTGAAGCTTTCTTT

v_call: TRBV9
clone_size: NA
j_call: TRBJ2-3
d_call: TRBD2
cdr3_aa: CASSVAAGGTDTQYF
cdr3_nt: TGTGCCAGCAGCGTAGCCGCGGGGGGCACAGATACGCAGTATTTT

v_call: TRBV27
clone_size: once
j_call: TRBJ2-6
d_call: TRBD1
cdr3_aa: CASALAQGASGANVLTF
cdr3_nt: TGTGCCAGCGCCCTTGCCCAGGGGGCATCTGGGGCCAACGTCCTGACTTTC

v_call: TRBV6-2/TRBV6-3
clone_size: NA
j_call: TRBJ2-1
d_call: NA
cdr3_aa: CASSVGGGGRGNEQFF
cdr3_nt: TGTGCCAGCAGCGTGGGGGGTGGAGGGAGAGGTAATGAGCAGTTCTTC

v_call: TRBV7-2
clone_size: NA
j_call: TRBJ1-5
d_call: NA
cdr3_aa: CASSLDVIGGQPQHF
cdr3_nt: TGTGCCAGCAGCTTAGACGTTATAGGGGGTCAGCCCCAGCATTTT

v_call: TRBV6-5
clone_size: NA
j_call: TRBJ2-1
d_call: NA
cdr3_aa: CASSPGSMEQFF
cdr3_nt: TGTGCCAGCAGCCCGGGTTCTATGGAGCAGTTCTTC

v_call: TRBV5-1
clone_size: NA
j_call: TRBJ2-2
d_call: NA
cdr3_aa: CASTTTGLTGELFF
cdr3_nt: TGCGCCAGCACGACCACAGGGCTGACCGGGGAGCTGTTTTTT

v_call: TRBV19
clone_size: NA
j_call: TRBJ1-2
d_call: NA
cdr3_aa: CASSIGVPGQGNGYTF
cdr3_nt: TGTGCCAGTAGTATAGGGGTCCCGGGGCAGGGGAACGGCTACACCTTC

v_call: TRBV6-5
clone_size: NA
j_call: TRBJ1-2
d_call: TRBD1
cdr3_aa: CASSYYGQDVSYGYTF
cdr3_nt: TGTGCCAGCAGTTACTATGGACAGGACGTTAGCTATGGCTACACCTTC

v_call: TRBV12-3/TRBV12-4
clone_size: NA
j_call: TRBJ1-5
d_call: NA
cdr3_aa: CASSFRGNQPQHF
cdr3_nt: TGTGCCAGCAGTTTTAGAGGGAATCAGCCCCAGCATTTT

v_call: TRBV9
clone_size: NA
j_call: TRBJ1-6
d_call: NA
cdr3_aa: CASSKDNRVNSPLHF
cdr3_nt: TGTGCCAGCAGCAAAGATAACAGGGTTAATTCACCCCTCCACTTT

v_call: TRBV5-1
clone_size: NA
j_call: TRBJ1-1
d_call: TRBD1
cdr3_aa: CASSNTGGTEAFF
cdr3_nt: TGCGCCAGCAGCAATACAGGGGGCACTGAAGCTTTCTTT

v_call: TRBV30
clone_size: NA
j_call: TRBJ1-1
d_call: TRBD1
cdr3_aa: CAWSGQGFTEAFF
cdr3_nt: TGTGCCTGGAGCGGACAGGGGTTCACTGAAGCTTTCTTT

v_call: TRBV15
clone_size: NA
j_call: TRBJ2-1
d_call: NA
cdr3_aa: CATSRDLGLRGNEQFF
cdr3_nt: TGTGCCACCAGCAGAGATTTAGGACTCCGAGGGAATGAGCAGTTCTTC